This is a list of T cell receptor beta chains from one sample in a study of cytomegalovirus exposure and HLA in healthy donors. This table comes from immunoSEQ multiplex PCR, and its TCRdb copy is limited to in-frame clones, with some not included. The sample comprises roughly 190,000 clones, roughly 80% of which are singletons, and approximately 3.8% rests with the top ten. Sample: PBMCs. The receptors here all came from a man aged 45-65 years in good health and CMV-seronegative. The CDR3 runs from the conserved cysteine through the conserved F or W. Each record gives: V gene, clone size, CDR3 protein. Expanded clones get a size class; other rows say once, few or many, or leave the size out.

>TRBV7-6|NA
CASSLTKAGASGGWETQYF
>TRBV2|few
CASTGQEYNEQFF
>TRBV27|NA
CASSSWGAGVTYNEQFF
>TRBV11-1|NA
CASSFQYTEAFF
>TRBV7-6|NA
CASSLRGTVSETQYF
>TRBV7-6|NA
CASSPRGVGNEQFF
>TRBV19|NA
CASSIGQFERNQPQHF
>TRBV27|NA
CASSLSSGVGTGELFF
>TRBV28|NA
CASDRGNQPQHF
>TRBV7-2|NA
CASSPKSGGETGANVLTF
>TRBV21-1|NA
CASTFFGRGYNTEAFF
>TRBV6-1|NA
CASSGWTGGLSTDTQYF
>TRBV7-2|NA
CASSLAGTGGLYGYTF
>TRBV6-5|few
CASSRLKLVNAEAFF
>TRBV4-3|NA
CASSQGLASREKLFF
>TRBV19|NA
CASTPDRGSYNSPLHF
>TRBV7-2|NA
CASSLGEGYEQFF
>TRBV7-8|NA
CASSSPDSIGYTF
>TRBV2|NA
CATLGGIGVDEQFF
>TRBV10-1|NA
CASGDSNEKLFF
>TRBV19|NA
CATRQGVHEQYF
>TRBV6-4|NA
CASSDHLAGGQAKNIQYF
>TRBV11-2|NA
CASSLDILAGGTRAFF
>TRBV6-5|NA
CASSRGQGGGEAFF
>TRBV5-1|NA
CASSPRTDYEQYF
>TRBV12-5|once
CASGPPRQGSEQYF
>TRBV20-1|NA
CSGGGPDEQYF
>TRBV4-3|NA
CASSPQGGGKETQYF
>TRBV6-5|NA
CASSYEFGRGKYF
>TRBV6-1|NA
CASFLSGVTYEQFF
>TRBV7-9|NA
CASSTTRGRTGELFF
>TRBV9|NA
CASSAGTMGELFF
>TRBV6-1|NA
CASSSPGQGTDTQYF
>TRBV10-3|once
CATGGELDYGYTF
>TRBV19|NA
CASTRGGVNTEAFF
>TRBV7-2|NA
CASSSLQGRVDEQYF
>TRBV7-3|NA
CASSLKQGEQFF
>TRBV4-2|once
CASSHTAGQNNEQFF
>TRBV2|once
CASSPGLAGAGTQYF
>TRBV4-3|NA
CASSQDSGVRGGIGGYTF
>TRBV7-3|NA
CASSRTSGGRYNEQFF
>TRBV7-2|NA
CASSSYSYEQYF